Detailed here is one T cell receptor (beta chain). The V segment lost 3 bases and the J segment 4 bases; nucleotides outside the gene matches: 5. CDR3 size: 16 residues. Germline V gives CDR1 SNHLY, CDR2 FYNNEI. The data stem from a study of blood T cell repertoires in COVID-19. Study context: COVID-19 samples from acute and convalescent phases originated in the United States, Italy and Spain.

Some clones are missing from TCRdb's copy, which holds only in-frame ones; the method was immunoSEQ multiplex PCR. The sample shows 200,000 to 250,000 clones, roughly 86% of them seen only once. Input material: peripheral blood. This receptor was obtained from a woman aged 60-75 years with acute or convalescent COVID-19. The rearrangement links TRBV2 to TRBJ2-2; 10 bases agree with TRBD1. This CDR3 reads CASSDDRGPFTGELFF. The CDR3, as DNA: TGTGCCAGCAGTGACGACAGGGGGCCTTTCACCGGGGAGCTGTTTTTT.